The 12 T cell receptor beta chains given below trace back to one sample, sequenced in a study of regulatory T cells in long-lasting Graves disease. Time point: newly diagnosed GD, antithyroid drugs for less than 3 months. The TCR library was made from RNA extracted from PBMCs. Libraries of TCR beta came from iRepertoire HTBI primers plus Arm-PCR of CDR3 regions. Each CDR3 protein gets one entry after TCRdb re-called the multiplex PCR reads with MiXCR. The sample holds more than 450,000 distinct CDR3 sequences; about 12% are singletons and the top ten take over 7%. This sample was shared with a second study, whose subject was T cells in Graves' hyperthyroidism and ophthalmopathy.

The sequencing here drew on peripheral blood mononuclear cells (PBMCs), taken at new diagnosis, from a patient treated with antithyroid drugs. Receptor source: a woman younger than 45 with Graves disease.

This clonotype appeared many times. The chain uses TRBV15 and TRBJ1-5; no reliable D call. Trimming shortened V by 1 base and J by 4 bases, and 11 bases separated the two germline ends. CDR3 length equals 15 residues. Germline loops: CDR1 LNHNV, CDR2 YYDKDF (reference sequence). The CDR3 loop is CATSRGRLRNQPQHF. CDR3 DNA sequence: TGTGCCACCAGCAGAGGCAGGTTGAGGAATCAGCCCCAGCATTTT.

Worth noting for this clonotype: At one boundary the junction diverges from the germline segment, which might be a read error. This chain connects TRBV18 to TRBJ2-1, with D hard to call. The germline V gene has CDR1 KGHSH and CDR2 LQKENI. The CDR3 loop spans 17 amino acids. The CDR3 protein is CVSSPILTPSSYNEQFF. The CDR3 bases are TGTGTCAGCTCACCGATCCTTACCCCAAGCTCCTACAATGAGCAGTTCTTC. The full variable domain, its missing parts supplied by reference TRBV18 and TRBJ2-1, is NAGVMQNPRHLVRRRGQEARLRCSPMKGHSHVYWYRQLPEEGLKFMVYLQKENIIDESGMPKERFSAEFPKEGPSILRIQQVVRGDSAAYFCVSSPILTPSSYNEQFFGPGTRLTVL.

Many counts were recorded for this clonotype. The chain has TRBV10-3 and TRBJ1-6, with 7 positions matching TRBD1. From germline, CDR1 is ENHRY and CDR2 SYGVKD. This CDR3 is 16 amino acids long. The V and J ends lost 6 bases and 5 bases, in that order; junction bases with no gene match: 10. CDR3 nucleotide sequence: TGTGCCATCAGCGACAGTCCGGACAGGAATAATTCACCCCTCCACTTT. Encoded protein: CAISDSPDRNNSPLHF.

This clonotype showed up just a few times. V is TRBV27 and J is TRBJ2-3; D is uncertain. Germline V gives CDR1 MNHEY, CDR2 SMNVEV (reference sequence). V was trimmed by 9 bases and J by 4 bases, leaving 17 bases between them. This CDR3 spans 14 amino acids. CDR3 nucleotide sequence: TGTGCCAGTCGTTCGGGTAGGAGCGCAGATACGCAGTATTTT. It yields the protein CASRSGRSADTQYF.

A note on this clonotype: A much larger clonotype is one base distant, so this may be a read error. The rearrangement links TRBV3-1 to TRBJ2-5, with 12 bases fitting TRBD2. The CDR3 runs 13 residues. Germline V gene sequence: CDR1 LGHDT, CDR2 YNNKEL (reference sequence). Losses at the gene ends were 7 bases for V and 11 bases for J; bases not matched to a gene: 8. The CDR3 DNA is TGTGCCAGCATGACTAGCGGGAGCAATGAGCAGTACTTC. Residues: CASMTSGSNEQYF.

This clonotype was picked up many times. This sequence joins TRBV4-2 and TRBJ1-1; no clear D gene. The CDR3 is made up of 15 amino acids. V was pared by 0 bases and J by 4 bases, with 12 bases between. Germline V lookup: CDR1 LGHNA, CDR2 YNFKEQ. CDR3: CASSQDMGMSTEAFF. The CDR3 coding sequence is TGTGCCAGCAGCCAAGATATGGGGATGAGCACTGAAGCTTTCTTT.

This clonotype was counted many times. The V call is TRBV28, the J call TRBJ1-5; no definite D call. The CDR3 spans 12 residues. Germline values: CDR1 MDHEN, CDR2 SYDVKM. V lost 4 bases, J lost 4 bases, and 5 bases lay in between. The CDR3 loop reads CASSSWNQPQHF. DNA for the CDR3: TGTGCCAGCAGTTCGTGGAATCAGCCCCAGCATTTT.

This clonotype was detected only a few times. The chain uses TRBV19 and TRBJ1-4; possible D gene TRBD1, 6 bases. The V and J ends lost 6 bases and 8 bases respectively, with 16 bases between them. Germline CDR1 and CDR2: LNHDA and SQIVND (reference sequence). This CDR3 spans 14 amino acids. The CDR3 DNA follows: TGTGCCAGTAGAAGGACGGCGGGGGCCGAAAAACTGTTTTTT. The encoded protein is CASRRTAGAEKLFF.

CDR3 bases: TGTGCCAGCAGCTTGGAAGGAAACACCTACGAGCAGTTCTTC. This sequence encodes CASSLEGNTYEQFF. V gene TRBV5-6 combines with J gene TRBJ2-3; D is undetermined. The DNA end is more similar to TRBJ2-1, so the J call may be wrong. The V gene's germline CDR1 is SGHDT and CDR2 YYEEEE. This CDR3 has 14 residues.

This clonotype has just a few counts. This chain uses TRBV4-1 with TRBJ2-1; no definite D call. CDR1 and CDR2 (germline): MGHRA, YSYEKL. V was trimmed by 1 base and J by 8 bases, leaving 12 bases between them. This CDR3 contains 14 residues. The CDR3 protein is CASSQVPMADEQFF. The DNA for the CDR3 is TGCGCCAGCAGCCAAGTCCCGATGGCCGATGAGCAGTTCTTC.

This clonotype was seen ten or more times. The chain carries TRBV2 and TRBJ2-1; 10 nucleotides align to TRBD2. This CDR3 region has 16 residues. Germline V gene sequence: CDR1 SNHLY, CDR2 FYNNEI. The ends lost 7 bases at V and 6 bases at J; junction bases unmatched: 12. Written as DNA, the CDR3 is TGTGCCAGCACCGGACTTGGGCTAGCGGGAGCCAATGAGCAGTTCTTC. Its protein is CASTGLGLAGANEQFF.

This clonotype has ten or more counts. The J gene is TRBJ1-2, the V gene TRBV30; 7 bases map to TRBD1. The CDR3 has 14 amino acids. The V and J ends lost 1 base and 4 bases, in that order; junction bases with no gene match: 6. Germline V lookup: CDR1 GTSNPN, CDR2 SVGIG (reference sequence). The CDR3 loop reads CAWSAQGSSYGYTF. In DNA, the CDR3 is TGTGCCTGGAGTGCACAGGGGTCTTCCTATGGCTACACCTTC.